A single T cell receptor beta chain is shown here with its context. The germline gives CDR1 SNHLY, CDR2 FYNNEI. The length of the CDR3 is 14 residues. V lost 6 bases, J lost 9 bases, and 7 bases stayed unmatched. The assay was immunoSEQ multiplex PCR, and TCRdb's table has in-frame clones only and misses some. The sample includes under 80,000 clones, 75% to 95% of them seen just once. This sample was taken from a study of T cell changes during pregnancy in multiple sclerosis. The sample here was CD4+ T cells from peripheral blood mononuclear cells, taken in the second trimester of pregnancy. This TCR was sampled from a female donor with multiple sclerosis, enrolled in a pregnancy study. The chain is built from TRBV2 and TRBJ1-6, with 8 nucleotides matching TRBD1. This CDR3 reads CASSPTGGISPLHF. CDR3 DNA sequence: TGTGCCAGCAGCCCTACAGGGGGGATTTCACCCCTCCACTTT.